This T cell receptor beta chain came from a study of T cell responses to AZD1222 COVID-19 vaccine. In the study overall: Researchers grouped second doses given at about 4 or about 12 weeks into one pool.

Worth noting for this clone: As yet, its antigen is unknown.

Profiling relied on immunoSEQ multiplex PCR, and the TCRdb table lists in-frame clones only, not all of them. The sample holds roughly 79,000 clones, more than 75% seen once. The study's findings and limits: The study identified only five to seven AZD1222 recipients as seropositive at baseline. CD4 TCRs linked to vaccination spanned spike, dominating at 160-218 and 743-854.

Looked up from germline, CDR1 is LGHDT and CDR2 is YNNKEL (reference sequence). Trimming took off 1 base at V and 6 bases at J, with 19 bases between the two ends. This CDR3 spans 16 amino acids. This TCR was recovered from an adult in good health. The specimen comprised peripheral blood, sampled on day 0 of AZD1222 vaccination. The gene calls are TRBV3-1 (or the pseudogene TRBV3-2) and TRBJ2-7; possible D gene TRBD2, 6 bases. The CDR3 nucleotides are TGTGCCAGCAGCCAAGGACTAGGGGTGGGAAGTGGCGAGCAGTACTTC. Amino acids: CASSQGLGVGSGEQYF.